Shown below are 8 T cell receptor beta chains from a single sample sequenced in a study of blood T cell repertoires in COVID-19. Using immunoSEQ multiplex PCR, the repertoire was profiled, and TCRdb retains in-frame clones only, with some absent. The table includes 50,000 to 55,000 clones, approximately 84% detected once. Sequenced: peripheral blood. The receptors were gathered from a man in his sixties or seventies with acute or convalescent COVID-19.

Only one count was recorded for this clone. The J gene is TRBJ2-1, the V gene TRBV9; 14 positions agree with TRBD2. This CDR3 region has 15 residues. CDR1 SGDLS and CDR2 YYNGEE come from the germline V gene. Trimming at V came to 4 bases and at J to 8 bases, leaving 5 bases not matched to a gene. CDR3: CASSTGTSGSDEQFF. CDR3 DNA: TGTGCCAGCAGCACCGGGACTAGCGGGAGCGATGAGCAGTTCTTC. Complete variable domain (other parts from reference TRBV9 and TRBJ2-1): DSGVTQTPKHLITATGQRVTLRCSPRSGDLSVYWYQQSLDQGLQFLIQYYNGEERAKGNILERFSAQQFPDLHSELNLSSLELGDSALYFCASSTGTSGSDEQFFGPGTRLTVL.

J is TRBJ2-2 and V is TRBV5-4; D unresolved. The CDR3 runs 15 residues. Germline V CDR1 and CDR2: SGHNT, YYREEE (reference sequence). The V end lost 3 bases, the J end lost 3 bases, and 12 bases lay between the germline ends. CDR3 loop: CASSYESSDTGELFF. DNA for the CDR3: TGTGCCAGCAGCTATGAATCTAGTGACACCGGGGAGCTGTTTTTT. Drawing the rest from reference TRBV5-4 and TRBJ2-2, the complete variable domain is ETGVTQSPTHLIKTRGQQVTLRCSSQSGHNTVSWYQQALGQGPQFIFQYYREEENGRGNFPPRFSGLQFPNYSSELNVNALELDDSALYLCASSYESSDTGELFFGEGSRLTVL.

V gene TRBV6-6 combines with J gene TRBJ1-5, with 11 bases matching TRBD1. The CDR3 has 16 residues. Germline assignment: CDR1 MNHNY and CDR2 SVGAGI (reference sequence). V shed 6 bases, J shed 1 base, and the junction held 5 bases outside the gene matches. CDR3 nucleotides: TGTGCCAGCAGCCAAGGACAGGGGGCAAGCAATCAGCCCCAGCATTTT. Amino acids: CASSQGQGASNQPQHF.

The chain joins TRBV19 to TRBJ1-5; 8 bases agree with TRBD1. The CDR3 covers 13 residues. The V gene's germline CDR1 is LNHDA and CDR2 SQIVND (reference sequence). J lost 7 bases, V lost 5 bases, and 4 bases had no gene match. This CDR3 is CASSGGQVQPQHF. The CDR3, as DNA: TGTGCCAGTAGTGGGGGACAGGTACAGCCCCAGCATTTT.

This chain connects TRBV27 to TRBJ2-3; 10 positions match TRBD2. Trimming at V came to 5 bases and at J to 0 bases, leaving 5 bases not matched to a gene. The CDR3 is made up of 16 amino acids. The germline CDR1 and CDR2 sequences are MNHEY and SMNVEV (reference sequence). The chain's CDR3 is CASSLRTSGSTDTQYF. The CDR3 DNA reads TGTGCCAGCAGTCTTCGGACTAGCGGTAGCACAGATACGCAGTATTTT.

This chain uses TRBV28 with TRBJ1-4; tentative D call: TRBD1 (5 bases). The length of the CDR3 is 15 residues. Looked up from germline, CDR1 is MDHEN and CDR2 is SYDVKM. The ends were cut back, 3 bases at V and 0 bases at J, with 8 bases in the middle. DNA of the CDR3: TGTGCCAGCAGTTTTCTACAGGCAACTAATGAAAAACTGTTTTTT. Translating it yields CASSFLQATNEKLFF.

The J gene is TRBJ2-2, the V gene TRBV2; D may be TRBD1 (6 bases). The CDR3 runs to 14 residues. Germline V gene sequence: CDR1 SNHLY, CDR2 FYNNEI. Trimming removed 0 bases at V and 7 bases at J, with 9 bases between. The CDR3 DNA reads TGTGCCAGCAGTGAAGCTTCCAGGGGCGGGGAGCTGTTTTTT. It yields the protein CASSEASRGGELFF.

The chain is built from TRBV6-6 and TRBJ1-1, with TRBD1 identical over 7 bases. This CDR3 region has 15 residues. Germline CDR1 MNHNY, CDR2 SVGAGI (reference sequence). Unmatched junction bases numbered 9, after V lost 8 bases and J lost 0 bases. CDR3 in amino acids: CASRKGDRMNTEAFF. CDR3 sequence (DNA): TGTGCCAGCCGCAAAGGGGACAGAATGAACACTGAAGCTTTCTTT.